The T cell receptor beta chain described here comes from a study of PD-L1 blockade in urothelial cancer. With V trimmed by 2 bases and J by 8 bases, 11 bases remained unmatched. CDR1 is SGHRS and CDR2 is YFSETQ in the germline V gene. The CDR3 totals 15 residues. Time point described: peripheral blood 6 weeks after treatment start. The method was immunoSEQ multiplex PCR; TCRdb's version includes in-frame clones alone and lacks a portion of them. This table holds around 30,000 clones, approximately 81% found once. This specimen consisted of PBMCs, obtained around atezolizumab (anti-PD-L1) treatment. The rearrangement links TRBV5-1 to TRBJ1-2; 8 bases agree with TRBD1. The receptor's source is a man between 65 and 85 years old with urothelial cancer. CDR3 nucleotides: TGCGCCAGCAGCTTAATGGGACAGGTCGCCGCCGGCTACACCTTC. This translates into CASSLMGQVAAGYTF.